A single T cell receptor (beta chain) is shown here with its context. What it recognizes is unknown. A much larger clone sits a single nucleotide away, making a read error possible. These data originate in a study of metastatic and nonmetastatic thyroid tumors. Study overall: Samples came from malignant and benign thyroid patients, and repertoires were compared across blood and tumor or nodule tissue. Study-level findings and limits: Patients with malignant thyroid tumors reportedly had significantly higher TCR beta diversity than those with benign nodules, in blood and tumor.

Every patient underwent thyroid surgery untreated. Original processing notes: Clinicopathological groups differed in CDR3, with these differences serving to build a distant-metastasis classifier for papillary thyroid cancer. Through MiXCR, TCRdb re-clonotyped the PCR reads. TCRdb's processing, not the study's, gives the V and J calls here. The table shows around 46,000 clones, with 22% occurring only once. Germline V gene sequence: CDR1 SGHDN, CDR2 FVKESK. There are 17 residues in the CDR3. The sequence came from a male donor with papillary thyroid cancer or a benign thyroid nodule (not recorded which). Some clones in this sample may be carry-over from other donors' samples. The chain employs TRBV14 and TRBJ2-3, with D possibly being TRBD2 (6 bases). Sequencing was done on a sample of blood. In DNA form, the CDR3 reads TGTGCTAGCAGCCATGGGAGTGCGGGGCACAGTGGACATACGCAGTATTTT. Encoded protein: CASSHGSAGHSGHTQYF.